The clone carrying this T cell receptor beta chain has more than one count but fewer than ten. The antigen remains unidentified. Time point specified: cycle 4 day 1 (C4D1), after less than seven weeks of nivolumab. The patients all showed relapse after autologous stem cell transplantation, while their brentuximab vedotin exposure varied. Here immunoSEQ multiplex PCR was the method, and the copy in TCRdb shows in-frame clones only, minus some. The data contain some 10,000 clones, 65% to 85% of them singletons. This record comes from a study of PD-1 blockade in classical Hodgkin lymphoma. Germline CDR1 is WNHNN and CDR2 is SYGVQD (reference sequence). With 2 bases removed from V and 1 base from J, the gap between germline ends came to 12 bases. The CDR3 loop spans 15 amino acids. Whole-study findings and limits: Nivolumab starters within 1 year of ASCT were excluded.

This TCR was sampled from a human donor with classical Hodgkin lymphoma. The chain employs TRBV10-1 and TRBJ2-7; perhaps TRBD1 as D (6 bases). The sequences come from peripheral blood mononuclear cells (PBMCs), collected before the fourth cycle of nivolumab. The CDR3 protein is CASSEGTGWSYEQYF. The CDR3 region has the DNA TGCGCCAGCAGTGAGGGAACAGGGTGGTCCTACGAGCAGTACTTC.